Listed here is a single T cell receptor beta chain. These data are taken from a study of cytomegalovirus exposure and HLA in healthy donors. The CDR3 is 13 residues long. Germline V gene lookup returns CDR1 SGDLS and CDR2 YYNGEE. V was clipped by 0 bases and J by 2 bases, with 5 bases between them. The study ran its PCR with 60 Vbeta and 13 Jbeta primers. Some clones are missing from TCRdb's copy, which holds only in-frame ones; the method was immunoSEQ multiplex PCR. The data show around 150,000 clones, about 75% seen once. The sequenced sample was PBMCs. The source of this sequence is a man in his fifties in good health and CMV-seropositive. The chain uses TRBV9 and TRBJ2-5, with D uncertain. CDR3 DNA: TGTGCCAGCAGCGTAGGGGCTCAAGAGACCCAGTACTTC. Its translation is CASSVGAQETQYF.